These T cell receptor beta chains were read from a single sample in a study of tumor and adjacent non-tumor tissue in lung cancer. TCRdb redid the calling of the multiplex PCR reads with MiXCR, one entry per CDR3 protein. This sample yields some 90,000 distinct CDR3 sequences, of which roughly two thirds are seen a single time; approximately 15% belongs to the top ten. The specimen sequenced was lung tumor tissue. These receptors originate from a man between 65 and 85 years old with non-small cell lung cancer. The CDR3 runs from the conserved cysteine through the conserved F or W. D genes are given only for firm matches. A row's size may be missing; if present it is once, few, many or a size class.

abundance,j_gene,v_gene,d_gene,CDR3aa,CDR3nt
.,TRBJ1-6,TRBV29-1,TRBD1,CSVDSGGNRPLHF,TGCAGCGTTGATTCAGGGGGAAATAGACCCCTCCACTTT
.,TRBJ2-3,TRBV6-5,.,CASSYTTTARSSTDTQYF,TGCGCAAGCAGTTACACGACGACGGCGAGATCTAGCACAGATACGCAGTATTTT
.,TRBJ2-2,TRBV14,.,CASSQIGVRTGELFF,TGTGCCAGCAGCCAAATAGGGGTGCGGACCGGGGAGCTGTTTTTT
.,TRBJ2-5,TRBV29-1,.,CSARLPKATQETQYF,TGCAGCGCCCGCCTCCCCAAGGCGACCCAAGAGACCCAGTATTTC
many,TRBJ2-1,TRBV5-6,TRBD2,CASSFWTSGGPGEQFF,TGTGCCAGCAGCTTTTGGACTAGCGGGGGGCCGGGGGAGCAGTTCTTC
.,TRBJ1-4,TRBV6-5,.,CVSSPIETNEKLFF,TGTGTCAGCAGTCCCATAGAAACTAATGAAAAACTGTTTTTT
.,TRBJ2-7,TRBV12-3/TRBV12-4,.,CASSSQQVRYF,TGTGCCAGCAGTTCTCAGCAGGTTAGGTACTTC
many,TRBJ2-1,TRBV12-3/TRBV12-4,TRBD1,CASSPSGTGGYSSYNEQFF,TGTGCCAGCAGTCCCTCCGGGACAGGGGGTTACAGCTCCTACAATGAGCAGTTCTTC
many,TRBJ1-4,TRBV20-1,.,CSASPGRANEKLFF,TGCAGTGCTAGCCCCGGCAGGGCTAATGAAAAACTGTTTTTT
.,TRBJ2-3,TRBV12-3/TRBV12-4,TRBD2,CVSTRTRVVDTQYF,TGTGTCAGCACCCGGACTAGAGTCGTAGATACACAGTATTTT
many,TRBJ2-7,TRBV29-1,.,CSVVSNEQYF,TGCAGCGTTGTTTCCAACGAGCAGTACTTC
few,TRBJ2-3,TRBV11-2,.,CVSSLEAGTPDTRYF,TGTGTCAGCAGCTTAGAAGCGGGTACCCCAGATACGCGGTATTTC
many,TRBJ1-2,TRBV6-6,.,CASTRGEGYTF,TGTGCCAGCACCCGCGGGGAGGGCTACACCTTC
many,TRBJ2-7,TRBV28,TRBD2,CASRTSGRALEQYF,TGTGCCAGTAGAACTAGCGGGAGGGCCCTGGAGCAGTACTTC
.,TRBJ1-1,TRBV15,.,CATTYGRNTEVLF,TGTGCCACCACGTACGGGAGGAACACTGAAGTTCTCTTT
once,TRBJ1-5,TRBV28,TRBD1,CVSSVRQGTLNQPQDF,TGTGTCAGCAGCGTCAGACAGGGCACTCTCAATCAGCCCCAGGATTTT
few,TRBJ2-5,TRBV21-1,.,CARGQGQTQYF,TGTGCCAGGGGACAGGGACAGACCCAGTACTTC
few,TRBJ1-1,TRBV29-1,.,CSVATIDTEAFF,TGCAGCGTTGCAACAATTGACACAGAAGCTTTCTTT